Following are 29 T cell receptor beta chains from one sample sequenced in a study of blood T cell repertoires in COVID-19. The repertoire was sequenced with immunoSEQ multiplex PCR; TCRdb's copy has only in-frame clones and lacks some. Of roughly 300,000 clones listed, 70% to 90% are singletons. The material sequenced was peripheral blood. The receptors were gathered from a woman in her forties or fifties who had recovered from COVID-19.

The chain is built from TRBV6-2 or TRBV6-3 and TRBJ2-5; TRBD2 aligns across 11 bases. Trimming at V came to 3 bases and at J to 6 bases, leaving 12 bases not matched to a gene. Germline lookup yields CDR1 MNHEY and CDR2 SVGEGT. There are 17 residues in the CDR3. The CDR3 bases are TGTGCCAGCAGTTATTTAGCGGGGGGGCCTGTTTTGAAGACCCAGTACTTC. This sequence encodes CASSYLAGGPVLKTQYF.

The CDR3 protein is CASSTDKYTGELFF. The CDR3 DNA reads TGTGCCAGTAGTACGGACAAATACACCGGGGAGCTGTTTTTT. The V call is TRBV19, the J call TRBJ2-2; D might be TRBD1 (5 bases). V gave up 4 bases and J gave up 3 bases, with 9 bases separating them. Per germline, CDR1 LNHDA and CDR2 SQIVND (reference sequence). This CDR3 is built from 14 residues.

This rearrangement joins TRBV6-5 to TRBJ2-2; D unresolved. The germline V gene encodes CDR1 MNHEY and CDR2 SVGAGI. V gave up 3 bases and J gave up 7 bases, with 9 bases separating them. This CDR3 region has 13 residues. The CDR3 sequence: CASSYGRYGELFF. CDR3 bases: TGTGCCAGCAGTTATGGCAGATACGGGGAGCTGTTTTTT.

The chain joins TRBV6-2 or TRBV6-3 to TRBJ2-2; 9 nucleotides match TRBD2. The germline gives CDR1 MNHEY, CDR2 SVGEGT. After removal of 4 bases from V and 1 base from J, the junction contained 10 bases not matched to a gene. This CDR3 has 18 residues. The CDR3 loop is CASSSTTPTSGNTGELFF. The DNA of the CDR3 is TGTGCCAGCAGTTCCACTACCCCGACTAGCGGGAACACCGGGGAGCTGTTTTTT.

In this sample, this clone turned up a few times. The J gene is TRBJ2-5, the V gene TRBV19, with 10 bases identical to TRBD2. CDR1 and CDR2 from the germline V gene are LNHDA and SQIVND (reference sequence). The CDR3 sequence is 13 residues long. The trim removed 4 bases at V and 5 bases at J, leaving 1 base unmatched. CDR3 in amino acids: CASSTSGSETQYF. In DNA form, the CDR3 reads TGTGCCAGTAGTACTAGCGGGAGCGAGACCCAGTACTTC.

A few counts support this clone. The DNA for the CDR3 is TGCGCCAGCACAGCCCGGTCGGGACAGGGGATTGAGACCCAGTACTTC. This encodes CASTARSGQGIETQYF. This chain connects TRBV10-2 to TRBJ2-5, with 10 bases that match TRBD1. Germline V gene sequence: CDR1 WSHSY, CDR2 SAAADI. V lost 7 bases to trimming and J lost 5 bases; unmatched junction nucleotides: 13. This CDR3 spans 16 amino acids.

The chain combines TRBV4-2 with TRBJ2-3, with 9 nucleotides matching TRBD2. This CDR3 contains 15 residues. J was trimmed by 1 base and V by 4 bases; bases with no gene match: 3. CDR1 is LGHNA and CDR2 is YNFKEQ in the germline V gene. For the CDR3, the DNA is TGTGCCAGCAGCCCCTTAGCGGGAGGCACAGATACGCAGTATTTT. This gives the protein CASSPLAGGTDTQYF.

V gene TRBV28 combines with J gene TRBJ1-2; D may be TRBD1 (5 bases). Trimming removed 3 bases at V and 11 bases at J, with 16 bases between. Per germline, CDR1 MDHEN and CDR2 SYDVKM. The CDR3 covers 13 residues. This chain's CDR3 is CASSFNRPGGYTF. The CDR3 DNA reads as TGTGCCAGCAGTTTCAACAGGCCCGGTGGTTACACCTTC.

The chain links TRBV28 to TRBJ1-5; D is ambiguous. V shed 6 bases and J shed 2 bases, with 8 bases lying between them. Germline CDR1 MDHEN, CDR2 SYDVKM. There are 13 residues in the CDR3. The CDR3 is CASSPGGNQPQHF. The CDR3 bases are TGTGCCAGCAGCCCCGGGGGCAATCAGCCCCAGCATTTT.

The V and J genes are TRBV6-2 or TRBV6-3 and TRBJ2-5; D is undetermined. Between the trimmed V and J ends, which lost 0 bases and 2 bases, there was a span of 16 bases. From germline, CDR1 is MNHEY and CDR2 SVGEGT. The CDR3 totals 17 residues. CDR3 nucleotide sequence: TGTGCCAGCAGTTACTCCTCTGAGGTAGTGGTTCAAGAGACCCAGTACTTC. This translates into CASSYSSEVVVQETQYF.

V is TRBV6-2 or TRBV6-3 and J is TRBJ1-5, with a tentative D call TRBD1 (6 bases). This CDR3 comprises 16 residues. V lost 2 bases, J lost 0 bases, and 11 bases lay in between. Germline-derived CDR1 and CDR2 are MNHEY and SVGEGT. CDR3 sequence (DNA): TGTGCCAGCAGTTACCGGAGGACAGTTAGCAATCAGCCCCAGCATTTT. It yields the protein CASSYRRTVSNQPQHF.

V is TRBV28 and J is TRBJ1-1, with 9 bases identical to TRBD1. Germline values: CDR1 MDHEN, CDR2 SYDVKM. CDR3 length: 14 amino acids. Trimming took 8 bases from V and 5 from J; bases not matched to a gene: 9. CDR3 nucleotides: TGTGCCAGCCGGCCCGGGACAGGGTTAACTGAAGCTTTCTTT. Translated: CASRPGTGLTEAFF.

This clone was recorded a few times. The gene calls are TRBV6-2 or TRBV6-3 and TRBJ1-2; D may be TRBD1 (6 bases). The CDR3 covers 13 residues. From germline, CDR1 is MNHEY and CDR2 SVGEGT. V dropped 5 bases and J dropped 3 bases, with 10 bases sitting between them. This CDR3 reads CASSIGQHYGYTF. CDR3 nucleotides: TGTGCCAGCAGTATTGGACAGCACTATGGCTACACCTTC.

CDR3 bases: TGTGCCAGCATCCTCGGACAGGGCGTTCAGCCCCAGCATTTT. Its protein product is CASILGQGVQPQHF. The rearrangement links TRBV28 to TRBJ1-5, with 8 bases identical to TRBD1. The CDR3 totals 14 residues. Unmatched junction bases numbered 8, after V lost 7 bases and J lost 6 bases. The germline V gene has CDR1 MDHEN and CDR2 SYDVKM.

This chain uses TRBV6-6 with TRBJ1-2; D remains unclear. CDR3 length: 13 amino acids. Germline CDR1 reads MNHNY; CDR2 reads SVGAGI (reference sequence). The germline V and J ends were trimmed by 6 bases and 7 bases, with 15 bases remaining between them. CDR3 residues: CASSPKAAGGYTF. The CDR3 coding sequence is TGTGCCAGCAGCCCAAAGGCCGCGGGTGGCTACACCTTC.

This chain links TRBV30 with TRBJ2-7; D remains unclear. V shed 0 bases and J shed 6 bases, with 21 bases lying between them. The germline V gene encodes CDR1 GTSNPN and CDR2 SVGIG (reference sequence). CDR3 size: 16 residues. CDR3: CAWSVARHILFSEQYF. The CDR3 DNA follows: TGTGCCTGGAGTGTTGCCCGACATATTCTCTTCTCCGAGCAGTACTTC.

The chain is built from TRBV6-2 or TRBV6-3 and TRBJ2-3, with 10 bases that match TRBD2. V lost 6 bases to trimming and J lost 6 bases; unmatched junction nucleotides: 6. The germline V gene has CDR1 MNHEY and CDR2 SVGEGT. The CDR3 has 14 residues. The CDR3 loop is CASSRGTSADTQYF. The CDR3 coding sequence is TGTGCCAGCAGCCGCGGGACTAGCGCGGATACGCAGTATTTT.

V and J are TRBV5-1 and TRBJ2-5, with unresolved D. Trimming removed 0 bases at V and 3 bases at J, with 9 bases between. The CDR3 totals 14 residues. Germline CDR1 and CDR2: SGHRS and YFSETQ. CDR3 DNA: TGCGCCAGCAGCTTGGTTTCCGAGGAAGAGACCCAGTACTTC. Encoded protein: CASSLVSEEETQYF.

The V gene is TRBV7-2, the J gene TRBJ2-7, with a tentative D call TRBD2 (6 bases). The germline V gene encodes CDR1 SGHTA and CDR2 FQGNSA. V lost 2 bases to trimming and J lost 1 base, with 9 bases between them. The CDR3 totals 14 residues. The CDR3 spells CASSLPSGSYEQYF. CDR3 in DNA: TGTGCCAGCAGCTTACCCAGCGGGTCCTACGAGCAGTACTTC.

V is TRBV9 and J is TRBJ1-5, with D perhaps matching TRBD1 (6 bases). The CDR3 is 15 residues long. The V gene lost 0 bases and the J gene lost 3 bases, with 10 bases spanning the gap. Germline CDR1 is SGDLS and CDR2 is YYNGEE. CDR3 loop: CASSVGGGANQPQHF. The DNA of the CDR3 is TGTGCCAGCAGCGTAGGTGGGGGGGCCAATCAGCCCCAGCATTTT.

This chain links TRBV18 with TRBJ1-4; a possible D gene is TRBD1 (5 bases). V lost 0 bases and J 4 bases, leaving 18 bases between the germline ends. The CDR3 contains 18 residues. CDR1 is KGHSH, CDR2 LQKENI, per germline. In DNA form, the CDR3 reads TGTGCCAGCTCACCACCGAACAGGCCCCATTCGTTTAATGAAAAACTGTTTTTT. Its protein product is CASSPPNRPHSFNEKLFF.

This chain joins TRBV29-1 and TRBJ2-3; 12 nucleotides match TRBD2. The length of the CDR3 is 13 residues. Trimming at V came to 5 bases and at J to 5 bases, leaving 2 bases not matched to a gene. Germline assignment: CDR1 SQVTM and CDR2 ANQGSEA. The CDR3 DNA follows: TGCAGCGTTAAACTAGCGGGAGGAGATACGCAGTATTTT. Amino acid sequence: CSVKLAGGDTQYF.

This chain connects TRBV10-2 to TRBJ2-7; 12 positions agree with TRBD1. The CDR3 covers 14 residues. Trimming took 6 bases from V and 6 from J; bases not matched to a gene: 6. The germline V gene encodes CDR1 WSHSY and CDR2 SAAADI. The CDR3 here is CASSSGQGASEQYF. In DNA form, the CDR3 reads TGCGCCAGCAGCTCGGGACAGGGGGCGAGCGAGCAGTACTTC.

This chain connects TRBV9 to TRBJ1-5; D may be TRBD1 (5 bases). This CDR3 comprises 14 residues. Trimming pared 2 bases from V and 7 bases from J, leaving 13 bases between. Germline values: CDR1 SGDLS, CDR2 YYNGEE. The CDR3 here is CASSVSGMGQPQHF. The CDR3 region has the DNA TGTGCCAGCAGCGTTTCAGGGATGGGACAGCCCCAGCATTTT.

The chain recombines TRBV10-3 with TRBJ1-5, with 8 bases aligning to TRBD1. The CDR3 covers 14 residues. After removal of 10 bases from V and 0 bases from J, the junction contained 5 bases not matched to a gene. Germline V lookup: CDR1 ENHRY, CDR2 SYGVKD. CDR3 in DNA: TGTGCCACCCAGGGACAGGTTAGCAATCAGCCCCAGCATTTT. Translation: CATQGQVSNQPQHF.

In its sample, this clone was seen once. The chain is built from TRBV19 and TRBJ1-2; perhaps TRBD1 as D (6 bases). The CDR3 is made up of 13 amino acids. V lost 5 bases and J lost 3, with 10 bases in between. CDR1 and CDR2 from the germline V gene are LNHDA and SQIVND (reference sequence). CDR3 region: CASSSRTDYGYTF. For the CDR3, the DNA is TGTGCCAGTAGTTCGCGGACAGACTATGGCTACACCTTC. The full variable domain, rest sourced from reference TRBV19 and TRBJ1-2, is DGGITQSPKYLFRKEGQNVTLSCEQNLNHDAMYWYRQDPGQGLRLIYYSQIVNDFQKGDIAEGYSVSREKKESFPLTVTSAQKNPTAFYLCASSSRTDYGYTFGSGTRLTVV.

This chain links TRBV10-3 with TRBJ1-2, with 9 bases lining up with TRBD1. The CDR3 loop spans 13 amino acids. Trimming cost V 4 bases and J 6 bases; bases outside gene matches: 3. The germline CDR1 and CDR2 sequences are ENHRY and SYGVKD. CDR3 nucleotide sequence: TGTGCCATCAGTGTGGGACAGGGAGATGGCTACACCTTC. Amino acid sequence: CAISVGQGDGYTF.

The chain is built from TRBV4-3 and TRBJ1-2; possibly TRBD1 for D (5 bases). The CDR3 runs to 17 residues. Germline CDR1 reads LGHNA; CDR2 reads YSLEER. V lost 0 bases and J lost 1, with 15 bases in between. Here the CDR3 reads CASSQDDSSGFNYGYTF. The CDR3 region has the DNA TGCGCCAGCAGCCAAGATGACAGTAGCGGGTTTAACTATGGCTACACCTTC.

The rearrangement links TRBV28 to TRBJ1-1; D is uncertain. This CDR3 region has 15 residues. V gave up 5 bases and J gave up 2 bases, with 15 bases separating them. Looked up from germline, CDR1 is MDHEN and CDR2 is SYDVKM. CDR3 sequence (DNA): TGTGCCAGCAGTCTTCCGATGACGGGAAACACTGAAGCTTTCTTT. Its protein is CASSLPMTGNTEAFF.